Following are 15 T cell receptor beta chains from one sample sequenced in a study of T cells of healthy individuals. TCRdb reprocessed the 5' RACE reads with MiXCR, giving one entry per CDR3 protein. The data show about 100,000 distinct CDR3 sequences, approximately 15% seen once. Receptors originate from a human donor in good health.

This chain links TRBV30 with TRBJ1-2; D might be TRBD1 (6 bases). The length of the CDR3 is 15 residues. Germline CDR1 reads GTSNPN; CDR2 reads SVGIG (reference sequence). V shed 2 bases and J shed 10 bases, with 23 bases lying between them. CDR3 DNA: TGTGCCTGGAGTTGGGGGGCGGCCTCAAGGGGGTTCTACACCTTC. This gives the protein CAWSWGAASRGFYTF.

This clonotype came up many times. The chain couples TRBV28 to TRBJ1-5, with D uncertain. The ends were cut back, 3 bases at V and 5 bases at J, with 17 bases in the middle. CDR3 length: 16 amino acids. Germline V gene lookup returns CDR1 MDHEN and CDR2 SYDVKM. The CDR3, as DNA: TGTGCCAGCAGTTTCCTCGTAGGGAGGATTGATCAGCCCCAGCATTTT. This translates into CASSFLVGRIDQPQHF.

This clonotype came up a few times. The chain has TRBV5-1 and TRBJ2-7; 9 positions agree with TRBD2. The CDR3 spans 15 residues. Germline CDR1 reads SGHRS; CDR2 reads YFSETQ. After removal of 0 bases from V and 4 bases from J, the junction contained 5 bases not matched to a gene. In DNA, the CDR3 is TGCGCCAGCAGCTTGGTGGGACTAGCCCCGTACGAGCAGTACTTC. Protein: CASSLVGLAPYEQYF.

This clonotype was detected ten times or more. The rearrangement uses TRBV19 and TRBJ1-1, with D perhaps TRBD1 (6 bases). The CDR3 length is 14 residues. V lost 2 bases, J lost 0 bases, and 7 bases lay in between. Germline V gene lookup returns CDR1 LNHDA and CDR2 SQIVND (reference sequence). CDR3: CASSITGLNTEAFF. The CDR3 DNA follows: TGTGCCAGTAGTATAACAGGGCTGAACACTGAAGCTTTCTTT.

A few counts support this clonotype. J is TRBJ2-3 and V is TRBV29-1; TRBD2 matches at 9 bases. The trim removed 4 bases at V and 0 bases at J, leaving 2 bases unmatched. There are 14 residues in the CDR3. Looked up from germline, CDR1 is SQVTM and CDR2 is ANQGSEA. CDR3 in amino acids: CSVALAGSTDTQYF. Here the CDR3 DNA reads TGCAGCGTTGCTCTAGCGGGAAGCACAGATACGCAGTATTTT.

The table lists this clonotype with many counts. The chain has TRBV13 and TRBJ2-5; no definite D call. V lost 7 bases to trimming and J lost 5 bases, with 20 bases between them. CDR3 length: 15 amino acids. Germline V gene data show CDR1 as PRHDT and CDR2 as FYEKMQ (reference sequence). CDR3 amino acids: CASTNTGEARETQYF. CDR3 sequence (DNA): TGTGCCAGCACCAATACCGGCGAGGCGCGGGAGACCCAGTACTTC.

As concerns this clonotype: This may arise from a read error, as a much more abundant clone is one base away. The chain employs TRBV5-1 and TRBJ2-6, with D possibly matching TRBD2 (5 bases). The length of the CDR3 is 19 residues. Germline CDR1 SGHRS, CDR2 YFSETQ. V was cut by 0 bases and J by 2 bases, with 18 bases left in between. CDR3 nucleotide sequence: TGCGCCAGCAGCTTGGCCCCACGGGGAACGATAACTGGGGCCAACGTCCTGACTTTC. This gives the protein CASSLAPRGTITGANVLTF.

This clonotype turned up a few times. The chain couples TRBV15 to TRBJ2-3; no reliable D call. Trimming took off 5 bases at V and 6 bases at J, with 9 bases between the two ends. This CDR3 contains 12 residues. CDR1 is LNHNV and CDR2 is YYDKDF in the germline V gene (reference sequence). The CDR3 here is CATSAPWDTQYF. CDR3 DNA sequence: TGTGCCACCAGCGCCCCATGGGATACGCAGTATTTT.

This clonotype was found many times. This chain links TRBV3-1 with TRBJ1-3, with a weak D call TRBD1 (6 bases). The CDR3 extends over 15 amino acids. Trimming removed 7 bases at V and 4 bases at J, with 17 bases between. Per germline, CDR1 LGHDT and CDR2 YNNKEL (reference sequence). This chain's CDR3 is CASTIDRFSGNTIYF. The CDR3 nucleotides read TGTGCCAGCACCATCGACAGGTTCTCCGGAAACACCATATATTTT.

This chain joins TRBV27 and TRBJ1-2, with D maybe TRBD1 (5 bases). CDR3 size: 12 residues. CDR1 MNHEY and CDR2 SMNVEV come from the germline V gene (reference sequence). The germline V and J ends were trimmed by 5 bases and 4 bases, with 8 bases remaining between them. The CDR3 loop reads CASSPQGYGYTF. The CDR3 DNA sequence: TGTGCCAGCAGTCCCCAGGGCTATGGCTACACCTTC.

This clonotype was counted only a few times. Relative to the germline gene, one junction end is altered; a read error may explain this. The chain has TRBV2 and TRBJ1-6; D might be TRBD1 (6 bases). Germline loops: CDR1 SNHLY, CDR2 FYNNEI. This CDR3 has 16 residues. CDR3: CASREAAGTSNSPLHF. As DNA, the CDR3 is TGTGCCAGCAGAGAAGCTGCTGGGACATCAAATTCACCCCTCCACTTT.

Ten or more counts support this clonotype. The CDR3 loop reads CSALASPGTGELFF. In DNA form, the CDR3 reads TGCAGTGCTCTAGCCTCCCCGGGGACCGGGGAGCTGTTTTTT. The chain has TRBV20-1 and TRBJ2-2; D possibly corresponds to TRBD2 (5 bases). Trimming stripped 5 bases from V and 5 bases from J, with 15 bases between. This CDR3 is 14 amino acids long. CDR1 is DFQATT and CDR2 is SNEGSKA in the germline V gene (reference sequence).

This clonotype was counted at least ten times. The chain employs TRBV29-1 and TRBJ2-5; 12 bases match TRBD2. The germline V gene encodes CDR1 SQVTM and CDR2 ANQGSEA. The V and J ends lost 3 bases and 0 bases, in that order; junction bases with no gene match: 14. The CDR3 length is 19 residues. The DNA of the CDR3 is TGCAGCGTTGAGTTGGGGGACCCTGGGACTAGCGGGTACCAAGAGACCCAGTACTTC. This encodes CSVELGDPGTSGYQETQYF.

This chain links TRBV6-2 or TRBV6-3 with TRBJ1-1; 7 nucleotides agree with TRBD1. Germline-derived CDR1 and CDR2 are MNHEY and SVGEGT. V lost 8 bases, J lost 0 bases, and 6 bases stayed unmatched. This CDR3 contains 14 residues. The CDR3 region is CASHGTVMNTEAFF. The CDR3 DNA follows: TGTGCCAGCCATGGGACAGTTATGAACACTGAAGCTTTCTTT.

This chain uses TRBV2 with TRBJ1-4; TRBD1 matches 7 bases. The CDR3 totals 13 residues. Losses at the gene ends were 8 bases for V and 6 bases for J; bases not matched to a gene: 6. Germline CDR1 reads SNHLY; CDR2 reads FYNNEI. CDR3 coding DNA: TGTGCCAGCGCTTGGGACAGAGATGAAAAACTGTTTTTT. It yields the protein CASAWDRDEKLFF.